These T cell receptor beta chains were read from a single sample in a study of T-cell memory formation after mild COVID-19. TCRdb fed the 5' RACE reads into MiXCR, producing one record per CDR3 protein. The sample lists 300,000 to 350,000 distinct CDR3 sequences; approximately 19% were seen once. Sequenced input: PBMCs or a T cell subset sorted from them (not recorded which). The receptor set was obtained from a young man who had mild COVID-19 (a few samples of this study predate the infection). Cell type and time point are not known. CDR3s include the opening cysteine and the closing phenylalanine or tryptophan.

CDR3 protein,V gene,J gene
CASSSGQGRPHEQFF,TRBV7-6,TRBJ2-1
CASIPRVRENYGYTF,TRBV6-1,TRBJ1-2
CATSIRTVYDYGYTF,TRBV15,TRBJ1-2
CASSESGGPKAFF,TRBV10-2,TRBJ1-1
CAAGSPYEQYF,TRBV6-6,TRBJ2-7
CASSWAPGTGNGYTF,TRBV7-2,TRBJ1-2
CASSFVTEAFF,TRBV12-3/TRBV12-4,TRBJ1-1
CSASARGTDTQYF,TRBV20-1,TRBJ2-3
CASSPSDRAQETQYF,TRBV18,TRBJ2-5
CASSVAPTTDTEAFF,TRBV9,TRBJ1-1
CASSLSLQGASPLHF,TRBV7-2,TRBJ1-6
CASSPRRGQPQHF,TRBV7-9,TRBJ1-5
CASSEDSVRYF,TRBV2,TRBJ2-7
CASSRFRDRGPTEAFF,TRBV21-1,TRBJ1-1